The 25 T cell receptor beta chains presented below share a single source sample, sequenced in a study of cytomegalovirus exposure and HLA in healthy donors. Primers: 60 Vbeta forward and 13 Jbeta reverse. TCRdb's copy holds only in-frame clones and misses some; the assay was immunoSEQ multiplex PCR. The sample has fewer than 200,000 clones; approximately 80% are singletons. The sample comprised PBMCs. The source of these receptors is a woman in her thirties or forties in good health and CMV-seropositive.

This chain uses TRBV18 with TRBJ1-5; maybe TRBD1 (5 bases). V was clipped by 1 base and J by 8 bases, with 9 bases between them. The length of the CDR3 is 13 residues. Germline V lookup: CDR1 KGHSH, CDR2 LQKENI. The CDR3 DNA reads TGTGCCAGCTCACCACAGGGGTCAGAGCCCCAGCATTTT. Residues: CASSPQGSEPQHF.

V gene TRBV4-1 combines with J gene TRBJ2-5; 10 bases fit TRBD2. The V gene's germline CDR1 is MGHRA and CDR2 YSYEKL. The CDR3 extends over 18 amino acids. With V trimmed by 8 bases and J by 1 base, 16 bases remained unmatched. The CDR3 protein is CASGRGTSERGSQETQYF. CDR3 nucleotide sequence: TGCGCCAGCGGAAGGGGGACTAGCGAGCGCGGGTCCCAAGAGACCCAGTACTTC.

The gene calls are TRBV4-1 and TRBJ1-5; TRBD1 matches at 9 bases. CDR1 is MGHRA and CDR2 is YSYEKL in the germline V gene. The J segment lost 7 bases and the V segment lost 0 bases, leaving 7 bases of the junction unmatched. The CDR3 is made up of 16 amino acids. In DNA, the CDR3 is TGCGCCAGCAGCCAAGATACTACAGGGGGCCAACAGCCCCAGCATTTT. Its protein is CASSQDTTGGQQPQHF.

V gene TRBV7-2 combines with J gene TRBJ2-1; possible D gene TRBD2, 5 bases. The ends were cut back, 5 bases at V and 3 bases at J, with 14 bases in the middle. From germline, CDR1 is SGHTA and CDR2 FQGNSA. The CDR3 runs to 15 residues. Written as DNA, the CDR3 is TGTGCCAGCAGCGAGGCGGAGACTATCTACAATGAGCAGTTCTTC. Translated: CASSEAETIYNEQFF.

This clone was observed a few times. V usage is TRBV2 and J usage is TRBJ2-2; 13 bases are a match to TRBD2. After removal of 8 bases from V and 5 bases from J, the junction contained 8 bases not matched to a gene. Germline V gene lookup returns CDR1 SNHLY and CDR2 FYNNEI. The CDR3 has 16 residues. DNA for the CDR3: TGTGCCAGCGGGGCCCAGGGACTAGCGGGGACCGGGGAGCTGTTTTTT. The encoded protein is CASGAQGLAGTGELFF.

The chain recombines TRBV7-9 with TRBJ2-7, with 8 bases that match TRBD1. The CDR3 spans 16 residues. V was pared by 5 bases and J by 0 bases, with 9 bases of the junction left unmatched. Germline CDR1 and CDR2: SEHNR and FQNEAQ (reference sequence). The CDR3 DNA sequence: TGTGCCAGCAGCCTGACGGTCGGACAGGGCTCCTACGAGCAGTACTTC. Protein: CASSLTVGQGSYEQYF.

The V gene is TRBV11-2, the J gene TRBJ1-5, with 7 bases identical to TRBD1. Trimming at V came to 2 bases and at J to 5 bases, leaving 3 bases not matched to a gene. The germline V gene has CDR1 SGHAT and CDR2 FQNNGV. This CDR3 has 14 amino acids. This CDR3 is CASSLQGVDQPQHF. In DNA form, the CDR3 reads TGTGCCAGCAGCTTACAGGGGGTGGATCAGCCCCAGCATTTT.

The chain employs TRBV7-8 and TRBJ1-2; no reliable D call. V shed 1 base and J shed 0 bases, with 12 bases lying between them. CDR1 and CDR2 from the germline V gene are SGHVS and FQNEAQ. This CDR3 spans 16 amino acids. CDR3 in amino acids: CASSLEVAAANYGYTF. CDR3 nucleotide sequence: TGTGCCAGCAGCTTAGAAGTTGCGGCAGCTAACTATGGCTACACCTTC.

The chain couples TRBV7-2 to TRBJ1-2, with D perhaps matching TRBD1 (5 bases). The CDR3 sequence is 16 residues long. V lost 1 base to trimming and J lost 4 bases, with 16 bases between them. CDR1 SGHTA and CDR2 FQGNSA come from the germline V gene. The CDR3 loop is CASSLEARVFLYGYTF. The CDR3 DNA follows: TGTGCCAGCAGCTTAGAAGCCAGGGTCTTCCTCTATGGCTACACCTTC. The full variable domain, completed using reference TRBV7-2 and TRBJ1-2, is GAGVSQSPSNKVTEKGKDVELRCDPISGHTALYWYRQSLGQGLEFLIYFQGNSAPDKSGLPSDRFSAERTGGSVSTLTIQRTQQEDSAVYLCASSLEARVFLYGYTFGSGTRLTVV.

With respect to this clone: The sample holds other DNA sequences that translate to the same CDR3. The V gene is TRBV6-5, the J gene TRBJ2-3; no firm D call. V lost 2 bases and J lost 1, with 10 bases in between. This CDR3 spans 15 amino acids. The germline CDR1 and CDR2 sequences are MNHEY and SVGAGI. CDR3 amino acids: CASSYAGRGTDTQYF. DNA of the CDR3: TGTGCCAGCAGTTACGCTGGCCGGGGCACAGATACGCAGTATTTT.

This rearrangement joins TRBV27 to TRBJ2-7; D is possibly TRBD2 (6 bases). This CDR3 has 13 residues. Trimming left V 6 bases short and J 2 bases short, with 11 bases between. CDR1 and CDR2 (germline): MNHEY, SMNVEV (reference sequence). The CDR3 sequence: CASSRDFAYEQYF. For the CDR3, the DNA is TGTGCCAGCAGCCGGGACTTTGCCTACGAGCAGTACTTC.

The chain links TRBV7-9 to TRBJ2-1, with 7 bases identical to TRBD1. Unmatched junction bases numbered 4, after V lost 5 bases and J lost 0 bases. The CDR3 length is 15 residues. In germline, CDR1 is SEHNR, CDR2 FQNEAQ (reference sequence). CDR3 protein: CASSLQGSSYNEQFF. The CDR3 DNA sequence: TGTGCCAGCAGCCTACAGGGGAGCTCCTACAATGAGCAGTTCTTC.

The rearrangement uses TRBV30 and TRBJ1-6, with D possibly matching TRBD1 (6 bases). This CDR3 is 15 amino acids long. Trimming left V 0 bases short and J 8 bases short, with 14 bases between. Germline V gives CDR1 GTSNPN, CDR2 SVGIG (reference sequence). As DNA, the CDR3 is TGTGCCTGGAGTGTACGTTGGGGGCCGGATTCACCCCTCCACTTT. Translation gives CAWSVRWGPDSPLHF.

V and J are TRBV19 and TRBJ2-1; D possibly corresponds to TRBD2 (5 bases). V was shortened by 3 bases and J by 8 bases, with 14 bases between the two germline ends. Germline CDR1 reads LNHDA; CDR2 reads SQIVND (reference sequence). The CDR3 loop spans 14 amino acids. CDR3 sequence reads: CASSIGERVDEQFF. The DNA of the CDR3 is TGTGCCAGTAGTATTGGTGAGAGGGTGGATGAGCAGTTCTTC.

The chain uses TRBV30 and TRBJ1-2, with 7 bases that match TRBD1. This CDR3 has 12 amino acids. Trimming at V came to 5 bases and at J to 5 bases, leaving 5 bases not matched to a gene. The germline V gene encodes CDR1 GTSNPN and CDR2 SVGIG (reference sequence). The CDR3 region has the DNA TGTGCCTGGGACAGGGATCGATATGGCTACACCTTC. Amino acid sequence: CAWDRDRYGYTF.

There are a few counts of this clone. DNA of the CDR3: TGTGCCAGTAGTATAGATCAGGGACAGGGGAGCACTGAAGCTTTCTTT. Translating gives CASSIDQGQGSTEAFF. V usage is TRBV19 and J usage is TRBJ1-1; 10 positions match TRBD1. The CDR3 is made up of 16 amino acids. Germline lookup yields CDR1 LNHDA and CDR2 SQIVND (reference sequence). The junction had 5 bases not matched to a gene; V was cut back by 0 bases and J by 4 bases.

The V gene is TRBV6-5, the J gene TRBJ2-7; 10 bases are a match to TRBD1. Germline CDR1 reads MNHEY; CDR2 reads SVGAGI. The CDR3 extends over 15 amino acids. With V trimmed by 2 bases and J by 3 bases, 4 bases remained unmatched. The CDR3 loop is CASSYGGQGLYEQYF. CDR3 nucleotide sequence: TGTGCCAGCAGTTACGGGGGACAGGGGCTCTACGAGCAGTACTTC.

The V gene is TRBV7-8, the J gene TRBJ2-1; no reliable D call. The CDR3 consists of 15 residues. Germline CDR1 SGHVS, CDR2 FQNEAQ. Trimming took 0 bases from V and 6 from J, leaving 12 bases between them. The CDR3 spells CASSLAVSAANEQFF. Written as DNA, the CDR3 is TGTGCCAGCAGCTTAGCAGTGTCCGCGGCCAATGAGCAGTTCTTC. Combining the CDR3 with reference TRBV7-8 and TRBJ2-1 gives the whole variable domain GAGVSQSPRYKVAKRGQDVALRCDPISGHVSLFWYQQALGQGPEFLTYFQNEAQLDKSGLPSDRFFAERPEGSVSTLKIQRTQQEDSAVYLCASSLAVSAANEQFFGPGTRLTVL.

The V call is TRBV6-1, the J call TRBJ1-1, with TRBD1 matching over 8 bases. Germline V gene sequence: CDR1 MNHNS, CDR2 SASEGT. J was trimmed by 4 bases and V by 4 bases; bases with no gene match: 2. This CDR3 spans 13 amino acids. CDR3 protein: CASSVTGVTEAFF. The CDR3 nucleotides read TGTGCCAGCAGTGTGACAGGGGTCACTGAAGCTTTCTTT.

In this sample, this clone turned up a few times. The V call is TRBV6-5, the J call TRBJ2-7, with D unclear. Germline CDR1 and CDR2: MNHEY and SVGAGI. The CDR3 is 15 residues long. Trimming cost V 0 bases and J 0 bases, with 9 bases left between them. Written as DNA, the CDR3 is TGTGCCAGCAGTTACTCGCTCCAGTTCTCCTACGAGCAGTACTTC. It codes for CASSYSLQFSYEQYF.

The chain employs TRBV28 and TRBJ2-5; 13 positions match TRBD2. The CDR3 sequence is 16 residues long. Germline lookup yields CDR1 MDHEN and CDR2 SYDVKM. Losses at the gene ends were 5 bases for V and 5 bases for J; bases not matched to a gene: 8. Here the CDR3 reads CASSTRLAGGRETQYF. As DNA, the CDR3 is TGTGCCAGCAGTACCCGACTAGCGGGAGGTAGGGAGACCCAGTACTTC. Based on the CDR3 plus reference TRBV28 and TRBJ2-5, the full variable domain is DVKVTQSSRYLVKRTGEKVFLECVQDMDHENMFWYRQDPGLGLRLIYFSYDVKMKEKGDIPEGYSVSREKKERFSLILESASTNQTSMYLCASSTRLAGGRETQYFGPGTRLLVL.

The chain employs TRBV18 and TRBJ1-6; TRBD1 agrees at 7 bases. There are 14 residues in the CDR3. From germline, CDR1 is KGHSH and CDR2 LQKENI. Trimming removed 6 bases from V and 8 bases from J; junction bases left unmatched: 7. CDR3 DNA: TGTGCCAGCTCTCCGGGACAGTCTTATTCACCCCTCCACTTT. Its translation is CASSPGQSYSPLHF.

This chain connects TRBV2 to TRBJ2-2, with D possibly matching TRBD1 (5 bases). Per germline, CDR1 SNHLY and CDR2 FYNNEI. The CDR3 extends over 15 amino acids. Trimming pared 4 bases from V and 1 base from J, leaving 10 bases between. This CDR3 is CASSGQGRNTGELFF. CDR3 in DNA: TGTGCCAGCAGTGGGCAGGGAAGGAACACCGGGGAGCTGTTTTTT.

The chain carries TRBV28 and TRBJ1-2; the D is unclear. This CDR3 is built from 12 residues. Trimming took 4 bases from V and 8 from J, leaving 11 bases between them. Looked up from germline, CDR1 is MDHEN and CDR2 is SYDVKM. The CDR3 DNA sequence: TGTGCCAGCAGTTCAACCAGTAAGGGCTACACCTTC. Protein: CASSSTSKGYTF.

The rearrangement uses TRBV7-9 and TRBJ2-7; 10 bases are shared with TRBD1. The CDR3 is 14 residues long. The germline gives CDR1 SEHNR, CDR2 FQNEAQ (reference sequence). V shed 5 bases and J 4 bases; nucleotides not matched to a gene: 5. Here the CDR3 DNA reads TGTGCCAGCAGCGATTGGGACAGGGGTTACGAGCAGTACTTC. Protein: CASSDWDRGYEQYF.